The 28 T cell receptor beta chains below were found in one sample sequenced in a study of OX40 agonist ivuxolimab in advanced cancers. Sequenced by immunoSEQ multiplex PCR; TCRdb stores in-frame clones only, minus some. The data hold 70,000 to 85,000 clones, with 88% observed a single time. The sequencing here drew on CD4+ or CD8+ T cells sorted from blood, taken in a trial of the OX40 agonist ivuxolimab. These receptors were collected from an adult with an advanced solid tumor such as melanoma, head and neck, liver or kidney cancer.

This rearrangement joins TRBV7-9 to TRBJ2-5; 12 positions agree with TRBD1. V shed 0 bases and J 5 bases; nucleotides not matched to a gene: 4. Germline V CDR1 and CDR2: SEHNR, FQNEAQ (reference sequence). This CDR3 contains 16 residues. The CDR3 spells CASSLAGQGADETQYF. The CDR3 nucleotides read TGTGCCAGCAGCTTAGCGGGACAGGGGGCGGATGAGACCCAGTACTTC.

This clone was seen a single time. V usage is TRBV19 and J usage is TRBJ2-2; 7 bases agree with TRBD1. The ends lost 3 bases at V and 3 bases at J; junction bases unmatched: 16. The CDR3 covers 19 residues. In germline, CDR1 is LNHDA, CDR2 SQIVND (reference sequence). For the CDR3, the DNA is TGTGCCAGTAGTATCCCCGACAGGGCGGTAGTATTGGACACCGGGGAGCTGTTTTTT. Encoded protein: CASSIPDRAVVLDTGELFF. The variable domain in full, completed from reference TRBV19 and TRBJ2-2, reads DGGITQSPKYLFRKEGQNVTLSCEQNLNHDAMYWYRQDPGQGLRLIYYSQIVNDFQKGDIAEGYSVSREKKESFPLTVTSAQKNPTAFYLCASSIPDRAVVLDTGELFFGEGSRLTVL.

The J gene is TRBJ2-3, the V gene TRBV4-2; TRBD2 matches 8 bases. This CDR3 region has 16 residues. V was pared by 0 bases and J by 7 bases, with 9 bases of the junction left unmatched. Germline loops: CDR1 LGHNA, CDR2 YNFKEQ. This CDR3 is CASSQESGGGRNTQYF. The DNA of the CDR3 is TGTGCCAGCAGCCAAGAGAGCGGGGGAGGTCGCAATACGCAGTATTTT.

V and J are TRBV2 and TRBJ2-2, with TRBD2 as a possible D gene (6 bases). The CDR3 sequence is 14 residues long. V lost 4 bases and J 5 bases, leaving 11 bases between the germline ends. Germline lookup yields CDR1 SNHLY and CDR2 FYNNEI. The CDR3 nucleotides read TGTGCCAGCAGTGTGGAGGGTCGGACCGGGGAGCTGTTTTTT. This codes for CASSVEGRTGELFF.

The V and J genes are TRBV7-9 and TRBJ2-3, with 10 bases matching TRBD2. Germline CDR1 and CDR2: SEHNR and FQNEAQ (reference sequence). The CDR3 runs 17 residues. J lost 6 bases, V lost 6 bases, and 15 bases had no gene match. CDR3 sequence: CASRPNLAGESVDTQYF. The CDR3 bases are TGTGCCAGCAGACCCAATCTAGCGGGAGAGTCCGTCGATACGCAGTATTTT. Together with reference TRBV7-9 and TRBJ2-3, the CDR3 gives the full variable domain: DTGVSQNPRHKITKRGQNVTFRCDPISEHNRLYWYRQTLGQGPEFLTYFQNEAQLEKSRLLSDRFSAERPKGSFSTLEIQRTEQGDSAMYLCASRPNLAGESVDTQYFGPGTRLTVL.

The chain recombines TRBV6-1 with TRBJ1-6, with D possibly matching TRBD1 (5 bases). The CDR3 runs 15 residues. The germline V and J ends were trimmed by 6 bases and 7 bases, with 16 bases remaining between them. Germline lookup yields CDR1 MNHNS and CDR2 SASEGT. CDR3 nucleotide sequence: TGTGCCAGCAGCCTTGTGGACACAACGAATTCACCCCTCCACTTT. It codes for CASSLVDTTNSPLHF.

This rearrangement joins TRBV9 to TRBJ1-2, with 10 bases matching TRBD1. CDR3 size: 14 residues. V was clipped by 0 bases and J by 7 bases; unmatched bases: 3. Germline lookup yields CDR1 SGDLS and CDR2 YYNGEE. The DNA for the CDR3 is TGTGCCAGCAGCGTAGATGGGACAGGGGCTGGCTACACCTTC. It yields the protein CASSVDGTGAGYTF.

This chain links TRBV27 with TRBJ2-5; 10 positions match TRBD1. The CDR3 sequence is 15 residues long. V shed 6 bases and J 2 bases; nucleotides not matched to a gene: 6. Per the germline V gene, CDR1 is MNHEY and CDR2 is SMNVEV (reference sequence). In DNA form, the CDR3 reads TGTGCCAGCAGCCCCCGGGACAGGGGTCAAGAGACCCAGTACTTC. Its translation is CASSPRDRGQETQYF.

This rearrangement joins TRBV5-1 to TRBJ2-7; D remains unclear. The CDR3 has 12 residues. Per germline, CDR1 SGHRS and CDR2 YFSETQ. Trimming took off 7 bases at V and 5 bases at J, with 13 bases between the two ends. Here the CDR3 reads CASRGGGDEQYF. The CDR3, as DNA: TGCGCCAGCCGAGGCGGTGGGGACGAGCAGTACTTC.

The V call is TRBV5-4, the J call TRBJ2-5; possible D gene TRBD1, 5 bases. Germline CDR1 reads SGHNT; CDR2 reads YYREEE (reference sequence). Trimming removed 1 base from V and 5 bases from J, with 15 bases in between. The CDR3 is 15 residues long. This CDR3 reads CASSLPPLGVETQYF. As DNA, the CDR3 is TGTGCCAGCAGCTTGCCGCCGCTAGGGGTGGAGACCCAGTACTTC.

The chain recombines TRBV7-2 with TRBJ1-2, with 9 bases aligning to TRBD1. Germline lookup yields CDR1 SGHTA and CDR2 FQGNSA. The CDR3 totals 14 residues. Trimming at V came to 3 bases and at J to 8 bases, leaving 7 bases not matched to a gene. The DNA of the CDR3 is TGTGCCAGCAGCTTCCCGGGACAGGGCAACGGCTACACCTTC. Translation gives CASSFPGQGNGYTF.

This chain uses TRBV9 with TRBJ2-5; 10 positions agree with TRBD2. V was clipped by 4 bases and J by 5 bases; unmatched bases: 11. The CDR3 has 16 amino acids. Germline lookup yields CDR1 SGDLS and CDR2 YYNGEE. The CDR3 loop reads CASSSGASGSPETQYF. The CDR3 DNA sequence: TGTGCCAGCAGCTCAGGGGCTAGCGGGAGCCCCGAGACCCAGTACTTC. Full variable domain (outside the CDR3, taken from reference TRBV9 and TRBJ2-5): DSGVTQTPKHLITATGQRVTLRCSPRSGDLSVYWYQQSLDQGLQFLIQYYNGEERAKGNILERFSAQQFPDLHSELNLSSLELGDSALYFCASSSGASGSPETQYFGPGTRLLVL.

The chain uses TRBV7-6 and TRBJ2-7, with 7 bases that match TRBD2. The length of the CDR3 is 18 residues. From germline, CDR1 is SGHVS and CDR2 FNYEAQ. Germline trimming cut 2 bases from V and 6 bases from J; bases unmatched to any gene: 19. As DNA, the CDR3 is TGTGCCAGCAGCTTATTGCCCGGGGGGATGGCGGGACGGAGCGAGCAGTACTTC. The encoded protein is CASSLLPGGMAGRSEQYF.

The chain carries TRBV19 and TRBJ1-3; D is uncertain. There are 15 residues in the CDR3. Germline lookup yields CDR1 LNHDA and CDR2 SQIVND (reference sequence). V lost 4 bases, J lost 0 bases, and 10 bases lay in between. The CDR3 nucleotides read TGTGCCAGTAGTACGGACCGGGCCTCTGGAAACACCATATATTTT. Translated: CASSTDRASGNTIYF.

The gene calls are TRBV5-4 and TRBJ1-1; TRBD1 matches 10 bases. This CDR3 has 13 amino acids. In germline, CDR1 is SGHNT, CDR2 YYREEE (reference sequence). Germline trimming cut 7 bases from V and 5 bases from J; bases unmatched to any gene: 5. CDR3: CASAGTGETEAFF. CDR3 DNA: TGTGCCAGCGCCGGGACAGGGGAAACTGAAGCTTTCTTT.

The chain recombines TRBV11-3 with TRBJ2-3; D may be TRBD1 (6 bases). V lost 5 bases to trimming and J lost 0 bases, with 12 bases between them. Germline lookup yields CDR1 SGHNT and CDR2 YENEEA. The CDR3 totals 15 residues. This CDR3 reads CASSRIGQSTDTQYF. The DNA of the CDR3 is TGTGCCAGCAGCCGTATCGGACAGAGCACAGATACGCAGTATTTT.

The genes are TRBV20-1 and TRBJ2-1; D not certain. There are 11 residues in the CDR3. The V end lost 6 bases, the J end lost 4 bases, and 7 bases lay between the germline ends. The germline CDR1 and CDR2 sequences are DFQATT and SNEGSKA (reference sequence). The CDR3 nucleotides read TGCAGTGCAGATCGGTACAATGAGCAGTTCTTC. Its protein is CSADRYNEQFF.

CDR3: CASSQALDWRRKTQYF. The CDR3 region has the DNA TGCGCCAGCAGCCAAGCGTTGGACTGGCGGAGGAAGACCCAGTACTTC. V gene TRBV4-1 combines with J gene TRBJ2-5; the D gene is possibly TRBD2 (5 bases). The ends were cut back, 1 base at V and 6 bases at J, with 18 bases in the middle. CDR3 length: 16 amino acids. Germline lookup yields CDR1 MGHRA and CDR2 YSYEKL.

This clone was seen a single time. This chain connects TRBV7-8 to TRBJ2-7; D uncertain. V dropped 0 bases and J dropped 6 bases, with 12 bases sitting between them. CDR3 length equals 14 residues. Germline V gene lookup returns CDR1 SGHVS and CDR2 FQNEAQ. CDR3 loop: CASSLALGSAEQYF. In nucleotides, the CDR3 is TGTGCCAGCAGCTTAGCCCTCGGGTCGGCCGAGCAGTACTTC.

This clone showed up just a few times. This rearrangement joins TRBV2 to TRBJ2-1, with D possibly called TRBD1 or TRBD2 (5 bases each). Trimming pared 1 base from V and 6 bases from J, leaving 10 bases between. CDR3 length: 14 residues. From germline, CDR1 is SNHLY and CDR2 FYNNEI. The CDR3 sequence is CASSEGGPFNEQFF. CDR3 bases: TGTGCCAGCAGTGAAGGGGGACCCTTCAATGAGCAGTTCTTC. The variable domain in full, completed from reference TRBV2 and TRBJ2-1, reads EPEVTQTPSHQVTQMGQEVILRCVPISNHLYFYWYRQILGQKVEFLVSFYNNEISEKSEIFDDQFSVERPDGSNFTLKIRSTKLEDSAMYFCASSEGGPFNEQFFGPGTRLTVL.

The chain combines TRBV6-6 with TRBJ2-7; D is unresolved. The CDR3 spans 11 residues. Germline lookup yields CDR1 MNHNY and CDR2 SVGAGI (reference sequence). V lost 5 bases and J 4 bases, leaving 6 bases between the germline ends. CDR3: CASSHEYEQYF. CDR3 in DNA: TGTGCCAGCAGTCACGAGTACGAGCAGTACTTC.

The V and J genes are TRBV11-3 and TRBJ2-1, with D tentatively TRBD2 (6 bases). The CDR3 has 14 amino acids. Germline-derived CDR1 and CDR2 are SGHNT and YENEEA. The ends were cut back, 3 bases at V and 10 bases at J, with 16 bases in the middle. CDR3 region: CASSFQLANGEQFF. The CDR3 coding sequence is TGTGCCAGCAGCTTCCAACTAGCTAACGGGGAGCAGTTCTTC.

This clone was counted a single time. The chain employs TRBV7-8 and TRBJ2-7; D not certain. CDR1 and CDR2 (germline): SGHVS, FQNEAQ. Deletions cut 3 bases from V and 1 base from J, with 7 bases between. The CDR3 length is 13 residues. The CDR3 reads CASSLSRSYEQYF. The CDR3, as DNA: TGTGCCAGCAGCTTGTCCAGGTCCTACGAGCAGTACTTC.

In this sample, this clone turned up once. The chain recombines TRBV7-2 with TRBJ2-5; possible D gene TRBD2, 5 bases. CDR3 size: 14 residues. Germline lookup yields CDR1 SGHTA and CDR2 FQGNSA. The V and J ends lost 5 bases and 4 bases respectively, with 14 bases between them. CDR3 region: CASSPSGGRETQYF. The DNA of the CDR3 is TGTGCCAGCAGCCCTTCTGGAGGCAGAGAGACCCAGTACTTC.

The chain recombines TRBV7-9 with TRBJ1-4; D remains ambiguous. The CDR3 sequence is 15 residues long. Trimming shortened V by 1 base and J by 5 bases, and 11 bases separated the two germline ends. Germline values: CDR1 SEHNR, CDR2 FQNEAQ (reference sequence). The CDR3 protein is CASSLGAGGNEKLFF. CDR3 DNA sequence: TGTGCCAGCAGCTTAGGTGCAGGTGGAAATGAAAAACTGTTTTTT.

Turning to this clone: Other nucleotide sequences in the sample specify the same CDR3. V is TRBV19 and J is TRBJ2-7; 10 bases map to TRBD2. Germline trimming cut 7 bases from V and 6 bases from J; bases unmatched to any gene: 9. The CDR3 length is 14 residues. Germline-derived CDR1 and CDR2 are LNHDA and SQIVND (reference sequence). The CDR3 spells CASTSSGSSSEQYF. The DNA of the CDR3 is TGTGCCAGTACTTCTAGCGGGAGTAGTAGCGAGCAGTACTTC.

In this sample, this clone turned up once. The CDR3 DNA is TGTGCCAGCAGCCCCCCGGGACAGGGAAACATTCAGTACTTC. Its translation is CASSPPGQGNIQYF. The chain is built from TRBV7-2 and TRBJ2-4, with 9 bases lining up with TRBD1. Germline lookup yields CDR1 SGHTA and CDR2 FQGNSA. J gave up 6 bases and V 5 bases, and 5 bases lay outside the gene matches. This CDR3 is 14 amino acids long.

The chain has TRBV10-1 and TRBJ1-4; 7 positions agree with TRBD1. Losses at the gene ends were 6 bases for V and 0 bases for J; bases not matched to a gene: 10. The CDR3 sequence is 17 residues long. Germline V gene data show CDR1 as WNHNN and CDR2 as SYGVQD (reference sequence). CDR3 residues: CASSFNRGDATNEKLFF. DNA of the CDR3: TGCGCCAGCAGCTTTAACAGGGGAGATGCAACTAATGAAAAACTGTTTTTT.